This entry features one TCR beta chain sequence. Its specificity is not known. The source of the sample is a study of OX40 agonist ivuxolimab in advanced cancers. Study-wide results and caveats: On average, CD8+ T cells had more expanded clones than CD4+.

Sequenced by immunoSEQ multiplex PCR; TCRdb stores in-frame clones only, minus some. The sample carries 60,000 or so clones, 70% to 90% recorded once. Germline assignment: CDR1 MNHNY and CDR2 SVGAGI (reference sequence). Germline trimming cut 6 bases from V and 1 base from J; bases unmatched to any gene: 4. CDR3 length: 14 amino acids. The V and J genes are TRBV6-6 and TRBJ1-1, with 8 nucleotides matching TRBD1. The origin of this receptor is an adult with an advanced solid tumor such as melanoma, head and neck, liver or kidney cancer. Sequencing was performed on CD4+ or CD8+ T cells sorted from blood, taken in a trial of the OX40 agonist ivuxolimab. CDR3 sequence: CASRDGTGNTEAFF. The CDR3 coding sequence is TGTGCCAGCAGAGACGGGACAGGGAACACTGAAGCTTTCTTT.